One sample yielded the 26 T cell receptor beta chains listed below, sequenced in a study of beta chain features in type 1 diabetes. Study results and limitations: Shorter TCRB CDR3s, moderately but significantly so, were found in Type 1 diabetes patients in all four CD4+ subsets.

These receptors have no identified antigens. Every isolated RNA sample was fully reverse transcribed, so sequencing captured expressed TCRB transcripts. Using immunoSEQ multiplex PCR, the repertoire was profiled, and TCRdb retains in-frame clones only, with some absent. In the table there are 150,000 to 200,000 clones, around 9.7% of which are singletons. The sequenced sample consisted of central memory CD4+ T cells from blood. These receptors were obtained from a woman in her 30s with type 1 diabetes.

This chain links TRBV4-1 with TRBJ1-4, with 7 bases aligning to TRBD1. This CDR3 comprises 16 residues. Germline V gene sequence: CDR1 MGHRA, CDR2 YSYEKL. V gave up 6 bases and J gave up 6 bases; unmatched junction bases: 13. The CDR3 nucleotides are TGCGCCAGCAGTCAAATTACAGGGGAGGTGGATGAAAAACTGTTTTTT. It is translated as CASSQITGEVDEKLFF.

This clone was picked up a small number of times. The CDR3 nucleotides read TGTGCCAGCAGTTGGGGACTAGCGGGCGGCAATGAGCAGTTCTTC. It codes for CASSWGLAGGNEQFF. The V gene is TRBV6-5, the J gene TRBJ2-1, with 12 bases fitting TRBD2. This CDR3 contains 15 residues. CDR1 is MNHEY, CDR2 SVGAGI, per germline. V lost 4 bases, J lost 6 bases, and 4 bases stayed unmatched.

The chain joins TRBV13 to TRBJ2-7; 10 positions match TRBD1. CDR3 length equals 14 residues. J lost 4 bases, V lost 5 bases, and 5 bases had no gene match. Germline values: CDR1 PRHDT, CDR2 FYEKMQ (reference sequence). The CDR3: CASSGRDRGYEQYF. DNA for the CDR3: TGTGCCAGCAGCGGAAGGGACAGGGGTTACGAGCAGTACTTC.

The table lists this clone with many counts. The chain joins TRBV2 to TRBJ2-1, with TRBD2 identical over 7 bases. Per germline, CDR1 SNHLY and CDR2 FYNNEI. The CDR3 has 15 amino acids. V trimming: 4 bases; J trimming: 0 bases; junction bases outside the gene matches: 3. CDR3 bases: TGTGCCAGCAGTGGAGGCGGGAGCTCCTACAATGAGCAGTTCTTC. Protein: CASSGGGSSYNEQFF.

This clone was picked up a small number of times. This specimen includes other DNA sequences encoding the same CDR3. The rearrangement uses TRBV4-2 and TRBJ2-1; 7 positions agree with TRBD1. The ends lost 0 bases at V and 0 bases at J; junction bases unmatched: 2. There are 16 residues in the CDR3. Germline V gene sequence: CDR1 LGHNA, CDR2 YNFKEQ. CDR3 in amino acids: CASSQDRDSSYNEQFF. CDR3 DNA sequence: TGTGCCAGCAGCCAAGACAGGGACAGCTCCTACAATGAGCAGTTCTTC.

This clone was seen a few times. This sequence joins TRBV7-9 and TRBJ2-5; D gene uncertain. V was clipped by 8 bases and J by 2 bases, with 6 bases between them. The CDR3 has 11 amino acids. CDR1 and CDR2 from the germline V gene are SEHNR and FQNEAQ (reference sequence). The CDR3 DNA sequence: TGTGCCAGCCGGAGTCAAGAGACCCAGTACTTC. It is translated as CASRSQETQYF.

There are a few counts of this clone. This chain uses TRBV9 with TRBJ1-3; D remains ambiguous. This CDR3 is 16 amino acids long. Germline lookup yields CDR1 SGDLS and CDR2 YYNGEE. V lost 3 bases, J lost 0 bases, and 13 bases lay in between. The CDR3 protein is CASSAGLGLSGNTIYF. The CDR3 DNA sequence: TGTGCCAGCAGCGCTGGCTTAGGACTCTCTGGAAACACCATATATTTT.

In its sample, this clone was seen a few times. V is TRBV6-5 and J is TRBJ1-1, with 7 bases aligning to TRBD1. With 6 bases clipped from V and 6 bases from J, the junction kept 4 bases outside the gene matches. Germline values: CDR1 MNHEY, CDR2 SVGAGI. The CDR3 has 12 amino acids. In DNA form, the CDR3 reads TGTGCCAGCAGACGACAGGGTTCTGAAGCTTTCTTT. This codes for CASRRQGSEAFF.

This clone was seen a few times. V is TRBV11-2 and J is TRBJ1-2; 8 bases fit TRBD1. The CDR3 length is 18 residues. Germline V lookup: CDR1 SGHAT, CDR2 FQNNGV. The V gene end was trimmed by 6 bases and the J gene end by 0 bases; junction bases not matched to a gene: 15. DNA of the CDR3: TGTGCCAGCAGATCAGGGGGCGCGGGCACCCTAGCTAACTATGGCTACACCTTC. This sequence encodes CASRSGGAGTLANYGYTF. Supplemented by reference TRBV11-2 and TRBJ1-2, the full variable domain reads EAGVAQSPRYKIIEKRQSVAFWCNPISGHATLYWYQQILGQGPKLLIQFQNNGVVDDSQLPKDRFSAERLKGVDSTLKIQPAKLEDSAVYLCASRSGGAGTLANYGYTFGSGTRLTVV.

This clone was observed a handful of times. The chain carries TRBV7-8 and TRBJ2-2, with a possible D match to TRBD1 (5 bases). Trimming left V 3 bases short and J 2 bases short, with 10 bases between. The CDR3 consists of 15 residues. Germline V gene sequence: CDR1 SGHVS, CDR2 FQNEAQ. CDR3 residues: CASSFYQGNTGELFF. The CDR3 bases are TGTGCCAGCAGCTTCTATCAGGGTAACACCGGGGAGCTGTTTTTT. Full variable domain (missing parts from reference TRBV7-8 and TRBJ2-2): GAGVSQSPRYKVAKRGQDVALRCDPISGHVSLFWYQQALGQGPEFLTYFQNEAQLDKSGLPSDRFFAERPEGSVSTLKIQRTQQEDSAVYLCASSFYQGNTGELFFGEGSRLTVL.

This chain joins TRBV2 and TRBJ1-2; 8 nucleotides match TRBD1. The CDR3 length is 13 residues. With 6 bases clipped from V and 7 bases from J, the junction kept 7 bases outside the gene matches. Germline V CDR1 and CDR2: SNHLY, FYNNEI. The CDR3 DNA sequence: TGTGCCAGCAGACCGGGACAGGAGTCTGGCTACACCTTC. Protein sequence: CASRPGQESGYTF.

The gene calls are TRBV11-2 and TRBJ1-2; a possible D gene is TRBD1 (5 bases). Trimming took off 2 bases at V and 4 bases at J, with 14 bases between the two ends. The CDR3 spans 15 residues. Per germline, CDR1 SGHAT and CDR2 FQNNGV. CDR3 DNA: TGTGCCAGCAGCTTAATTGTGGGGCTGGGCTATGGCTACACCTTC. It is translated as CASSLIVGLGYGYTF.

The chain employs TRBV19 and TRBJ1-2, with D perhaps TRBD1 (6 bases). CDR1 and CDR2 from the germline V gene are LNHDA and SQIVND (reference sequence). CDR3 length: 14 amino acids. V was trimmed by 1 base and J by 8 bases, leaving 14 bases between them. The CDR3 DNA sequence: TGTGCCAGTAGTATAGCCAGGGGTTCGGAAGGCTACACCTTC. Residues: CASSIARGSEGYTF.

This chain links TRBV20-1 with TRBJ2-1, with 7 bases fitting TRBD2. In germline, CDR1 is DFQATT, CDR2 SNEGSKA (reference sequence). The V segment lost 3 bases and the J segment 7 bases; nucleotides outside the gene matches: 0. CDR3 length: 11 amino acids. The CDR3 nucleotides read TGCAGTGCTAGCGGGAGGAATGAGCAGTTCTTC. Protein product: CSASGRNEQFF.

This clone was counted between two and nine times. The V and J genes are TRBV29-1 and TRBJ2-1, with 12 bases aligning to TRBD2. Germline CDR1 is SQVTM and CDR2 is ANQGSEA. This CDR3 spans 16 amino acids. V lost 4 bases, J lost 2 bases, and 6 bases stayed unmatched. The CDR3 reads CSVGGTSGSTYNEQFF. CDR3 nucleotide sequence: TGCAGCGTTGGCGGGACTAGCGGGTCTACCTACAATGAGCAGTTCTTC.

This clone was counted only a few times. This chain joins TRBV11-2 and TRBJ2-1; perhaps TRBD2 as D (5 bases). The CDR3 extends over 14 amino acids. V lost 11 bases and J lost 3, with 17 bases in between. Germline lookup yields CDR1 SGHAT and CDR2 FQNNGV. The CDR3 protein is CASRAPPIYNEQFF. DNA of the CDR3: TGTGCCTCGCGGGCTCCCCCTATCTACAATGAGCAGTTCTTC.

This clone was recorded a few times. The gene calls are TRBV30 and TRBJ2-5; perhaps TRBD1 as D (5 bases). Trimming removed 2 bases from V and 3 bases from J, with 7 bases in between. The CDR3 contains 12 residues. Per germline, CDR1 GTSNPN and CDR2 SVGIG (reference sequence). The chain's CDR3 is CAWSRQKETQYF. The DNA for the CDR3 is TGTGCCTGGAGTCGACAGAAAGAGACCCAGTACTTC.

V usage is TRBV6-1 and J usage is TRBJ1-5, with D possibly TRBD1 on 6 matching bases. Between the trimmed V and J ends, which lost 0 bases and 9 bases, there was a span of 18 bases. Germline loops: CDR1 MNHNS, CDR2 SASEGT. The CDR3 sequence is 16 residues long. DNA for the CDR3: TGTGCCAGCAGTGAAGCGACAGCAGGGGCCGATTGGCCCCAGCATTTT. It codes for CASSEATAGADWPQHF.

This clone has a count of ten or more. The chain recombines TRBV19 with TRBJ1-4; D is perhaps TRBD1 (5 bases). The germline gives CDR1 LNHDA, CDR2 SQIVND (reference sequence). The V gene lost 6 bases and the J gene lost 8 bases, with 19 bases spanning the gap. This CDR3 has 15 residues. In DNA, the CDR3 is TGTGCCAGTAGCAACCGGGGGACGTTAAACGAAAAACTGTTTTTT. Its protein is CASSNRGTLNEKLFF.

This clone came up a few times. CDR3 DNA: TGTGCCAGCAGACAGGATGGGGCTAACACTGAAGCTTTCTTT. As protein: CASRQDGANTEAFF. The chain combines TRBV6-6 with TRBJ1-1; D might be TRBD1 (5 bases). CDR3 size: 14 residues. Germline CDR1 MNHNY, CDR2 SVGAGI (reference sequence). V lost 6 bases and J 2 bases, leaving 13 bases between the germline ends.

The V gene is TRBV12-5, the J gene TRBJ2-1; 14 bases line up with TRBD2. Germline V lookup: CDR1 LGHNT, CDR2 FRNRAP. CDR3 size: 16 residues. With V trimmed by 2 bases and J by 7 bases, 4 bases remained unmatched. The DNA for the CDR3 is TGTGCTAGTGGTTTGAGGGGACTAGCGGGAGTTAATGAGCAGTTCTTC. Protein: CASGLRGLAGVNEQFF.

The V and J genes are TRBV5-1 and TRBJ2-7; weak D call: TRBD2 (5 bases). The CDR3 has 14 amino acids. Germline CDR1 and CDR2: SGHRS and YFSETQ. Trimming left V 0 bases short and J 2 bases short, with 9 bases between. For the CDR3, the DNA is TGCGCCAGCAGCTTGGAGGACTTGACCTACGAGCAGTACTTC. This translates into CASSLEDLTYEQYF.

V and J are TRBV10-3 and TRBJ2-7, with 8 bases that match TRBD1. The junction had 11 bases not matched to a gene; V was cut back by 7 bases and J by 6 bases. Germline lookup yields CDR1 ENHRY and CDR2 SYGVKD. The CDR3 has 14 residues. The DNA of the CDR3 is TGTGCCATCAACGTGGACAGGGCCGTCTCCGAGCAGTACTTC. Its protein is CAINVDRAVSEQYF.

The chain carries TRBV11-2 and TRBJ2-5; 9 nucleotides line up with TRBD2. Germline-derived CDR1 and CDR2 are SGHAT and FQNNGV. Trimming removed 1 base from V and 1 base from J; junction bases left unmatched: 1. The CDR3 has 15 amino acids. The CDR3 loop is CASSLGLAVQETQYF. In nucleotides, the CDR3 is TGTGCCAGCAGCTTAGGACTAGCGGTCCAAGAGACCCAGTACTTC.

This sequence joins TRBV11-2 and TRBJ2-3; D ambiguous. This CDR3 region has 13 residues. Trimming shortened V by 2 bases and J by 1 base, and 4 bases separated the two germline ends. Germline V gives CDR1 SGHAT, CDR2 FQNNGV. CDR3 sequence: CASSLSGTDTQYF. CDR3 coding DNA: TGTGCCAGCAGCTTATCGGGCACAGATACGCAGTATTTT.

The chain employs TRBV6-5 and TRBJ2-3; possibly TRBD2 for D (6 bases). The CDR3 length is 13 residues. Germline V lookup: CDR1 MNHEY, CDR2 SVGAGI. The V end lost 10 bases, the J end lost 4 bases, and 15 bases lay between the germline ends. This CDR3 is CATTYPGADTQYF. CDR3 DNA sequence: TGTGCCACCACTTACCCGGGGGCAGATACGCAGTATTTT.